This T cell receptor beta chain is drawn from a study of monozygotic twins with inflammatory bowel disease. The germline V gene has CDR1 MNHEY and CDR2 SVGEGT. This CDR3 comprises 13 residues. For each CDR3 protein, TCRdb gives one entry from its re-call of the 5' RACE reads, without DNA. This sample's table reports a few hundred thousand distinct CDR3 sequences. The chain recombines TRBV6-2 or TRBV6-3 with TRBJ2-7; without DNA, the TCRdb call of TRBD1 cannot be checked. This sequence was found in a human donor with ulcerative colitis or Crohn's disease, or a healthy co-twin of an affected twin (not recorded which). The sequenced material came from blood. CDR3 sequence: CASSFAGVYEQYF.